This TCR beta chain comes out of a study of shared clonotypes between healthy human individuals. V was shortened by 6 bases and J by 11 bases, with 19 bases between the two germline ends. The V gene's germline CDR1 is SGHKS and CDR2 YYEKEE (reference sequence). This CDR3 comprises 13 residues. This table comes from immunoSEQ multiplex PCR, and its TCRdb copy is limited to in-frame clones, with some not included. Among roughly 1,500,000 clones listed, 98% were seen once. Nashville, Tennessee was home to all donors, each a Caucasian adult. Sequenced sample: naive CD4+ T cells sorted from blood. Subset reported: CD45RA+ positively selected. The receptor's source is a man aged 25 to 40 in good health. The V and J genes are TRBV5-5 and TRBJ2-3; D might be TRBD2 (6 bases). The CDR3 nucleotides read TGTGCCAGCAACACACTCCGGGAGTTGAAGCAGTATTTT. Its translation is CASNTLRELKQYF.